Included here is one T cell receptor beta chain sequence, with context. The data belong to a study of blood T cell repertoires in COVID-19. Study information: The United States, Italy and Spain supplied acute and convalescent COVID-19 samples.

The CDR3 is 14 amino acids. Trimming pared 3 bases from V and 3 bases from J, leaving 11 bases between. CDR1 and CDR2 from the germline V gene are MNHEY and SMNVEV (reference sequence). Original analysis: Estimation of nucleated cell counts relied on the amplification of reference gene primers. Assay used: immunoSEQ multiplex PCR; TCRdb lists only in-frame clones, some missing. The DNA gave D and trimming, while V, J and clone size come from that table. This repertoire shows 130,000 to 150,000 clones, around 83% found once; its top ten account for around 6.7%. The sequenced material came from peripheral blood. The sequence was obtained from a woman between 45 and 65 years old in a cohort sampled during active or convalescent COVID-19. V and J are TRBV27 and TRBJ1-1; the D is unclear. The CDR3 spells CASSFGTDHTEAFF. The CDR3 nucleotides read TGTGCCAGCAGTTTTGGAACAGATCACACTGAAGCTTTCTTT.